The 10 T cell receptor beta chains in this list originate from one sample, sequenced in a study of cytomegalovirus exposure and HLA in healthy donors. Researchers ran the PCR with 60 Vbeta and 13 Jbeta primers. Sequencing used immunoSEQ multiplex PCR; TCRdb keeps in-frame clones, though not all of them. The sample records 75,000 or so clones, approximately 74% being singletons. Material: PBMCs. The origin of the receptors is a woman aged 25 to 39 in good health and CMV-seropositive.

In this sample, this clone turned up a few times. J is TRBJ1-2 and V is TRBV7-2; D call uncertain. In germline, CDR1 is SGHTA, CDR2 FQGNSA. The CDR3 has 15 residues. Between the trimmed V and J ends, which lost 1 base and 4 bases, there was a span of 13 bases. The CDR3 region has the DNA TGTGCCAGCAGCTTAGGAGGGCAGGTTATCTATGGCTACACCTTC. It translates to CASSLGGQVIYGYTF.

The CDR3 region is CAWRRPGLGAKTQYF. CDR3 in DNA: TGTGCCTGGAGGCGACCGGGACTAGGGGCCAAGACCCAGTACTTC. This sequence joins TRBV30 and TRBJ2-5, with 8 bases identical to TRBD2. The CDR3 sequence is 15 residues long. The J segment lost 6 bases and the V segment lost 3 bases, leaving 12 bases of the junction unmatched. The germline V gene has CDR1 GTSNPN and CDR2 SVGIG (reference sequence). Full variable domain (rest looked up from reference TRBV30 and TRBJ2-5): SQTIHQWPATLVQPVGSPLSLECTVEGTSNPNLYWYRQAAGRGLQLLFYSVGIGQISSEVPQNLSASRPQDRQFILSSKKLLLSDSGFYLCAWRRPGLGAKTQYFGPGTRLLVL.

This rearrangement joins TRBV2 to TRBJ1-4, with a weak D call TRBD1 (6 bases). CDR1 and CDR2 from the germline V gene are SNHLY and FYNNEI. Trimming removed 2 bases at V and 12 bases at J, with 10 bases between. The CDR3 loop spans 12 amino acids. The CDR3 spells CASSESGVELFF. DNA of the CDR3: TGTGCCAGCAGTGAATCAGGGGTTGAACTGTTTTTT.

This chain links TRBV7-2 with TRBJ2-7; D gene ambiguous. CDR3 length equals 15 residues. V dropped 1 base and J dropped 6 bases, with 16 bases sitting between them. The germline gives CDR1 SGHTA, CDR2 FQGNSA. The CDR3 protein is CASSLGRSLGFEQYF. The CDR3 DNA is TGTGCCAGCAGCTTAGGTAGATCACTCGGTTTCGAGCAGTACTTC. The entire variable domain, with the rest obtained from reference TRBV7-2 and TRBJ2-7, is as follows: GAGVSQSPSNKVTEKGKDVELRCDPISGHTALYWYRQSLGQGLEFLIYFQGNSAPDKSGLPSDRFSAERTGGSVSTLTIQRTQQEDSAVYLCASSLGRSLGFEQYFGPGTRLTVT.

This chain connects TRBV6-1 to TRBJ2-6; the D is unclear. This CDR3 contains 14 residues. V shed 5 bases and J shed 1 base, with 6 bases lying between them. The germline V gene encodes CDR1 MNHNS and CDR2 SASEGT. In DNA, the CDR3 is TGTGCCAGCAGTTCAAATTCTGGGGCCAACGTCCTGACTTTC. Residues: CASSSNSGANVLTF.

This rearrangement joins TRBV7-2 to TRBJ2-3; the D is unclear. This CDR3 region has 14 residues. V was shortened by 2 bases and J by 0 bases, with 6 bases between the two germline ends. The V gene's germline CDR1 is SGHTA and CDR2 FQGNSA. The CDR3 DNA is TGTGCCAGCAGCTTACCTACTAGCACAGATACGCAGTATTTT. It codes for CASSLPTSTDTQYF.

CDR3 region: CASSGTDNQPQHF. CDR3 coding DNA: TGTGCCAGCAGCGGAACAGACAATCAGCCCCAGCATTTT. The rearrangement joins TRBV6-1 to TRBJ1-5; the D is unclear. CDR1 and CDR2 from the germline V gene are MNHNS and SASEGT. V was shortened by 6 bases and J by 3 bases, with 9 bases between the two germline ends. The CDR3 is 13 residues long.

The V gene is TRBV10-1, the J gene TRBJ1-5, with D unclear. This CDR3 contains 12 residues. The V gene's germline CDR1 is WNHNN and CDR2 SYGVQD (reference sequence). With 11 bases removed from V and 4 bases from J, the gap between germline ends came to 12 bases. The CDR3 DNA reads TGCGCCCCGGTTCCCGGTAATCAGCCCCAGCATTTT. Its protein product is CAPVPGNQPQHF.

V is TRBV6-5 and J is TRBJ2-7; 10 bases are a match to TRBD2. CDR1 is MNHEY and CDR2 is SVGAGI in the germline V gene. J gave up 3 bases and V 6 bases, and 2 bases lay outside the gene matches. This CDR3 has 13 residues. The CDR3 region is CASRGLANYEQYF. CDR3 DNA sequence: TGTGCCAGCAGGGGACTAGCGAACTACGAGCAGTACTTC.

CDR3 sequence: CASSLGQAEAFF. CDR3 DNA sequence: TGTGCCAGCAGTTTAGGGCAGGCTGAAGCTTTCTTT. This chain uses TRBV28 with TRBJ1-1; D unresolved. The germline gives CDR1 MDHEN, CDR2 SYDVKM. There are 12 residues in the CDR3. The V end was cut by 2 bases, the J end by 6 bases, with 7 bases between. Based on the CDR3 plus reference TRBV28 and TRBJ1-1, the full variable domain is DVKVTQSSRYLVKRTGEKVFLECVQDMDHENMFWYRQDPGLGLRLIYFSYDVKMKEKGDIPEGYSVSREKKERFSLILESASTNQTSMYLCASSLGQAEAFFGQGTRLTVV.